This entry concerns a single T cell receptor beta chain. The clone's antigen remains unknown. Base-call qualities are not available, and no considerably larger clone is one nucleotide away. In Seattle, one collaborating source enrolled patients while the infection was active and tracked those patients longitudinally over the course of disease. Each collaborating institution followed its own protocols to collect whole blood in K2EDTA tubes. For TCRbeta analysis, collaborators shipped samples as frozen whole blood, isolated PBMCs, or DNA extracted from either of those sample types. The immunoSEQ Assay, a bias-controlled multiplex PCR, was used to amplify TCRbeta CDR3 regions from genomic DNA. Per the original workflow: Within the assay, amplification of reference gene primers was used to estimate how many nucleated cells each sample contained. To quantify the absolute abundance of each unique TCRbeta CDR3 rearrangement, sequence reads were collapsed and filtered. For each sample, productive Simpson clonality was calculated as the square root of Simpson's diversity index across productive rearrangements. This immuneACCESS table, as held by TCRdb, lists in-frame sequences with V and J called but not all clones. Of the missing ones, under half trace to an unresolved V gene in checked studies; the others have no known cause. V and J calls and clone size are given by that table; D and trimming were obtained from the DNA. The sample table lists 200,000 to 250,000 clones, 85% of them with a count of one. Roughly 4.6% of the sample is held by the ten biggest clonotypes.

These data are taken from a study of blood T cell repertoires in COVID-19 (dated by TCRdb to 2018 to 2021). For the wider study: The collaborator samples originated in the United States, Italy and Spain and spanned the acute and convalescent phases of COVID-19. The material from the prospective study consisted of cDNA or gDNA derived from T cells, B-cell-depleted T cells, or PBMCs. HLA class I and class II types, where available, came from metadata supplied by the sample provider rather than from assay-based typing. The repertoires were released in a freely available public database intended as a resource for research on the immune response to SARS-CoV-2. The samples were drawn from two sources: the first 160 participants of the ongoing ImmuneRACE study, and 1,000 to 1,500 subjects contributed by 6 global collaborators. Deeply sampled blood TCRbeta repertoires from subjects exposed to, actively infected with, or recovered from COVID-19 were included in the dataset. Sample metadata almost always included a de-identified subject ID, COVID-19 status, age in years and sex. Broad study findings and their caveats: Clinical and demographic metadata were provided uncurated, with the amount varying by source and participant.

This TCR was sampled from a man in his forties or fifties with COVID-19, enrolled during active disease. Sequenced input: peripheral blood.

CDR3 reads: CASQQGPPSRSSYEQYF. The bases read TGTGCCAGCCAACAGGGACCACCCTCCAGGAGCTCCTACGAGCAGTACTTC. Rearrangement joined TRBV28 to TRBJ2-7; TRBD1 is perhaps the D gene, given 6 matching bases. Relative to germline, V is 8 bases shorter and J is 0 bases shorter, with 23 bases between their ends. From cysteine to phenylalanine, the CDR3 is 17 amino acids long. The only DNA kept is the CDR3, 51 bases in frame from the first base. The germline V gene sets CDR1 to MDHEN and CDR2 to SYDVKM.